Following are 19 T cell receptor beta chains from one sample sequenced in a study of T cells in Graves' hyperthyroidism and ophthalmopathy. TCR beta CDR3 sequences were amplified from RNA transcripts. The TCR CDR3 was amplified in a first-round RT-PCR using the HTBI primer set. Using its own MiXCR run on the multiplex PCR reads, TCRdb lists one record per CDR3 protein. The repertoire holds a few hundred thousand distinct CDR3 sequences, about 20% seen once, with around 60% in the top ten. The sequencing sample was made of blood. Receptor source: a man aged 30 to 39 with Graves' ophthalmopathy.

This chain joins TRBV27 and TRBJ1-6, with D uncertain. V was clipped by 8 bases and J by 14 bases, with 19 bases between them. This CDR3 region has 13 residues. The germline gives CDR1 MNHEY, CDR2 SMNVEV (reference sequence). CDR3 region: CASALGGPTTLHF. In DNA form, the CDR3 reads TGTGCCAGCGCCCTCGGCGGACCCACAACCCTCCACTTT.

J is TRBJ2-7 and V is TRBV7-4; TRBD1 aligns across 9 bases. This CDR3 is 16 amino acids long. V lost 7 bases and J lost 7; bases outside the gene matches: 17. Germline CDR1 is SGHVT and CDR2 is SQSDAQ. Here the CDR3 reads CASNLLRDREEPEQYF. CDR3 coding DNA: TGTGCCAGCAACCTACTCCGGGACAGGGAAGAACCTGAGCAGTACTTC.

There are a few counts of this clonotype. The chain is built from TRBV6-1 and TRBJ1-5; 8 nucleotides agree with TRBD1. V lost 5 bases to trimming and J lost 0 bases; unmatched junction nucleotides: 12. From germline, CDR1 is MNHNS and CDR2 SASEGT. The CDR3 is made up of 18 amino acids. The CDR3 region is CASSQTTGVRYSNQPQHF. The CDR3 coding sequence is TGTGCCAGCAGTCAAACGACAGGGGTCCGATATAGCAATCAGCCCCAGCATTTT.

The chain carries TRBV28 and TRBJ2-3, with D possibly matching TRBD2 (6 bases). The CDR3 loop spans 12 amino acids. V was cut by 5 bases and J by 5 bases, with 8 bases left in between. CDR1 MDHEN and CDR2 SYDVKM come from the germline V gene. The DNA of the CDR3 is TGTGCCAGCAGTCTAGCGAAAGATACGCAGTATTTT. Encoded protein: CASSLAKDTQYF. The complete variable domain, with remaining parts taken from reference TRBV28 and TRBJ2-3, reads DVKVTQSSRYLVKRTGEKVFLECVQDMDHENMFWYRQDPGLGLRLIYFSYDVKMKEKGDIPEGYSVSREKKERFSLILESASTNQTSMYLCASSLAKDTQYFGPGTRLTVL.

This clonotype was counted only a few times. CDR3 loop: CASSLPGSAYNEQFF. In DNA form, the CDR3 reads TGCGCCAGCAGCCTGCCCGGGTCGGCATACAATGAGCAGTTCTTC. The chain uses TRBV4-1 and TRBJ2-1, with D unclear. Germline V gene lookup returns CDR1 MGHRA and CDR2 YSYEKL. This CDR3 comprises 15 residues. V shed 4 bases and J shed 4 bases, with 14 bases lying between them.

A note on this clonotype: At one boundary the junction diverges from the germline segment, which might be a read error. This rearrangement joins TRBV19 to TRBJ1-5; tentative D call: TRBD1 (6 bases). The CDR3 is made up of 15 amino acids. The germline gives CDR1 LNHDA, CDR2 SQIVND (reference sequence). The CDR3 DNA follows: TGTGCCAGTAGTTCAGGGGAGGTTAGCAATCAGCCCCAACATTTT. Its translation is CASSSGEVSNQPQHF.

V is TRBV10-3 and J is TRBJ2-1, with 10 positions matching TRBD2. Unmatched junction bases numbered 8, after V lost 10 bases and J lost 5 bases. This CDR3 has 14 residues. Germline CDR1 is ENHRY and CDR2 is SYGVKD. CDR3 amino acids: CATRSGTSDNEQFF. The CDR3, as DNA: TGTGCCACCCGCTCCGGGACTAGCGACAATGAGCAGTTCTTC.

There are a few counts of this clonotype. The chain has TRBV2 and TRBJ1-5; no definite D call. Germline V gene sequence: CDR1 SNHLY, CDR2 FYNNEI. The CDR3 loop spans 13 amino acids. Trimming took 1 base from V and 5 from J, leaving 6 bases between them. The CDR3 sequence is CASSEVGDQPQHF. For the CDR3, the DNA is TGTGCCAGCAGTGAAGTTGGGGATCAGCCCCAGCATTTT.

CDR3 nucleotide sequence: TGTGCCACCAGTGAGTTTGGCAGGGAGACCCAGTACTTC. Its protein product is CATSEFGRETQYF. The rearrangement uses TRBV24-1 and TRBJ2-5; D is undetermined. Germline V lookup: CDR1 KGHDR, CDR2 SFDVKD. The CDR3 totals 13 residues. Trimming took off 4 bases at V and 5 bases at J, with 10 bases between the two ends.

This chain links TRBV7-3 with TRBJ2-7, with 8 positions matching TRBD2. The CDR3 sequence is 14 residues long. Germline trimming cut 5 bases from V and 8 bases from J; bases unmatched to any gene: 11. Per germline, CDR1 SGHTA and CDR2 FQGTGA. CDR3 DNA: TGTGCCAGCAGCCCCGGGGGGGGCGGGAGTCAGCAGTACTTC. Its protein product is CASSPGGGGSQQYF.

The chain joins TRBV7-9 to TRBJ2-7; D remains unclear. Per germline, CDR1 SEHNR and CDR2 FQNEAQ (reference sequence). The germline V and J ends were trimmed by 0 bases and 7 bases, with 13 bases remaining between them. The CDR3 runs 14 residues. CDR3 sequence: CASSLATRWWEQYF. The CDR3 DNA is TGTGCCAGCAGCTTAGCTACGAGGTGGTGGGAGCAGTACTTC.

This clonotype was seen a few times. V and J are TRBV6-1 and TRBJ1-1, with D unresolved. The V gene lost 5 bases and the J gene lost 7 bases, with 8 bases spanning the gap. Germline V gives CDR1 MNHNS, CDR2 SASEGT. The CDR3 covers 11 residues. The CDR3: CASSFDIEAFF. The CDR3 coding sequence is TGTGCCAGCAGTTTTGACATTGAAGCTTTCTTT.

This clonotype turned up a few times. The chain carries TRBV6-2 or TRBV6-3 and TRBJ1-5; D unresolved. The germline V and J ends were trimmed by 8 bases and 0 bases, with 5 bases remaining between them. This CDR3 spans 12 amino acids. CDR1 is MNHEY and CDR2 is SVGEGT in the germline V gene. The CDR3 region has the DNA TGTGCCAGCTGGGATAGCAATCAGCCCCAGCATTTT. Protein sequence: CASWDSNQPQHF.

The chain is built from TRBV28 and TRBJ1-1; D not certain. V gave up 6 bases and J gave up 11 bases, with 10 bases separating them. Looked up from germline, CDR1 is MDHEN and CDR2 is SYDVKM. The CDR3 has 10 residues. The CDR3: CASSRVLAFF. DNA of the CDR3: TGTGCCAGCAGCCGAGTACTTGCTTTCTTT.

The gene calls are TRBV27 and TRBJ1-6, with D unresolved. The CDR3 consists of 17 residues. The V end lost 2 bases, the J end lost 0 bases, and 11 bases lay between the germline ends. The germline V gene has CDR1 MNHEY and CDR2 SMNVEV (reference sequence). In nucleotides, the CDR3 is TGTGCCAGCAGTTTAAGTTCTGTGAGCTCCTATAATTCACCCCTCCACTTT. Protein: CASSLSSVSSYNSPLHF.

This clonotype was recorded many times. The chain joins TRBV30 to TRBJ2-5; TRBD2 agrees at 10 bases. CDR1 and CDR2 (germline): GTSNPN, SVGIG (reference sequence). The CDR3 runs to 14 residues. V lost 0 bases to trimming and J lost 3 bases; unmatched junction nucleotides: 1. The CDR3 DNA reads TGTGCCTGGAGTGTGGGGACTAGCGAAGAGACCCAGTACTTC. Its protein product is CAWSVGTSEETQYF.

This clonotype was seen ten or more times. The V call is TRBV6-1, the J call TRBJ2-1; 7 bases agree with TRBD1. V dropped 1 base and J dropped 7; count of bases not matched to a gene: 7. Germline V lookup: CDR1 MNHNS, CDR2 SASEGT. This CDR3 contains 15 residues. Here the CDR3 reads CASSEGQGFWNEQFF. The DNA for the CDR3 is TGTGCCAGCAGTGAAGGACAGGGATTTTGGAATGAGCAGTTCTTC.

In its sample, this clonotype was seen many times. V gene TRBV11-3 combines with J gene TRBJ2-1; 10 bases agree with TRBD1. After removal of 5 bases from V and 15 bases from J, the junction contained 13 bases not matched to a gene. This CDR3 region has 14 residues. Germline CDR1 is SGHNT and CDR2 is YENEEA. CDR3 nucleotide sequence: TGTGCCAGCAGCCCCCCGGGGACAGGGGTTTTATCGTTCTTC. It translates to CASSPPGTGVLSFF.

This rearrangement joins TRBV20-1 to TRBJ2-7; D is perhaps TRBD1 or TRBD2 (5 bases each). CDR1 is DFQATT and CDR2 is SNEGSKA in the germline V gene (reference sequence). The V gene lost 6 bases and the J gene lost 0 bases, with 18 bases spanning the gap. The CDR3 spans 15 residues. The CDR3: CSAPMGEWGSYEQYF. DNA of the CDR3: TGCAGTGCCCCGATGGGGGAGTGGGGCTCCTACGAGCAGTACTTC.